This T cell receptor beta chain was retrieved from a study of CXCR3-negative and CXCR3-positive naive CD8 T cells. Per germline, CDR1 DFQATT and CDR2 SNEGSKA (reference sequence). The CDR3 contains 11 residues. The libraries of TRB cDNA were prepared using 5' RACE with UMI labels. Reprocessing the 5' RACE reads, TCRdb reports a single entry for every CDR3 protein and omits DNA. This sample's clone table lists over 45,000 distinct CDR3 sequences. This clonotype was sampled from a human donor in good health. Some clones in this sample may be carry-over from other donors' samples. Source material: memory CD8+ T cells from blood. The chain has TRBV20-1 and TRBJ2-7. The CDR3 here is CSAIGGWGQYF.